The 11 T cell receptor beta chains listed next were all sequenced from one sample in a study of blood T cell repertoires in COVID-19. Sequencing used immunoSEQ multiplex PCR; TCRdb keeps in-frame clones, though not all of them. The data contain about 260,000 clones, approximately 86% of them singletons. Sequenced: peripheral blood. These receptors were collected from a man aged 30-40 years with active or convalescent COVID-19.

This rearrangement joins TRBV11-2 to TRBJ2-1, with 11 bases that match TRBD2. This CDR3 comprises 15 residues. Germline V gene sequence: CDR1 SGHAT, CDR2 FQNNGV. The trim removed 5 bases at V and 4 bases at J, leaving 4 bases unmatched. CDR3 nucleotide sequence: TGTGCCAGCAGCCCGGGACTAGCGGCTTACAATGAGCAGTTCTTC. Its translation: CASSPGLAAYNEQFF.

J is TRBJ1-3 and V is TRBV6-5, with D unresolved. Trimming shortened V by 4 bases and J by 2 bases, and 12 bases separated the two germline ends. The germline CDR1 and CDR2 sequences are MNHEY and SVGAGI. The CDR3 contains 15 residues. CDR3 coding DNA: TGTGCCAGCAGTTCTTTACCGTCTACTGGAAACACCATATATTTT. It translates to CASSSLPSTGNTIYF.

A note on this clone: This sample also contains other DNA sequences that code for the same CDR3. The V gene is TRBV5-1, the J gene TRBJ1-4; the D gene is possibly TRBD1 (5 bases). V was clipped by 2 bases and J by 1 base, with 9 bases between them. This CDR3 has 15 residues. Germline CDR1 and CDR2: SGHRS and YFSETQ. CDR3 amino acids: CASSLLGGTNEKLFF. CDR3 nucleotide sequence: TGCGCCAGCAGCTTACTCGGGGGAACTAATGAAAAACTGTTTTTT. The full variable domain, completed using reference TRBV5-1 and TRBJ1-4, is KAGVTQTPRYLIKTRGQQVTLSCSPISGHRSVSWYQQTPGQGLQFLFEYFSETQRNKGNFPGRFSGRQFSNSRSEMNVSTLELGDSALYLCASSLLGGTNEKLFFGSGTQLSVL.

The J gene is TRBJ2-1, the V gene TRBV18; the match to TRBD1 covers 7 bases. The V segment lost 5 bases and the J segment 0 bases; nucleotides outside the gene matches: 13. Germline V gene sequence: CDR1 KGHSH, CDR2 LQKENI. The CDR3 is made up of 18 amino acids. For the CDR3, the DNA is TGTGCCAGCTCATCAACCCGGACAGGTGGTAGCTCCTACAATGAGCAGTTCTTC. Translating gives CASSSTRTGGSSYNEQFF.

The chain links TRBV6-2 or TRBV6-3 to TRBJ1-1; no reliable D call. Germline assignment: CDR1 MNHEY and CDR2 SVGEGT. The CDR3 loop spans 14 amino acids. Trimming left V 3 bases short and J 0 bases short, with 8 bases between. This chain's CDR3 is CASSYITVNTEAFF. Here the CDR3 DNA reads TGTGCCAGCAGTTATATAACAGTGAACACTGAAGCTTTCTTT.

The chain carries TRBV5-4 and TRBJ1-2; D remains ambiguous. Germline V CDR1 and CDR2: SGHNT, YYREEE (reference sequence). CDR3 length equals 14 residues. The V end was cut by 2 bases, the J end by 5 bases, with 13 bases between. CDR3 nucleotide sequence: TGTGCCAGCAGCTTCGGCGCAGAACAGTATGGCTACACCTTC. Translating it yields CASSFGAEQYGYTF.

This chain uses TRBV4-2 with TRBJ1-2; 10 nucleotides match TRBD1. This CDR3 spans 16 amino acids. Looked up from germline, CDR1 is LGHNA and CDR2 is YNFKEQ. With V trimmed by 3 bases and J by 8 bases, 12 bases remained unmatched. The chain's CDR3 is CASSHVRQGASVGYTF. CDR3 coding DNA: TGTGCCAGCAGCCATGTAAGACAGGGGGCCTCGGTAGGCTACACCTTC.

The rearrangement uses TRBV3-1 (or the pseudogene TRBV3-2) and TRBJ1-6; 10 bases align to TRBD1. The CDR3 extends over 15 amino acids. Germline V gene data show CDR1 as LGHDT and CDR2 as YNNKEL (reference sequence). Germline trimming cut 7 bases from V and 7 bases from J; bases unmatched to any gene: 7. CDR3 nucleotide sequence: TGTGCCAGCACCCCGACAGGGGGCATGAATTCACCCCTCCACTTT. It is translated as CASTPTGGMNSPLHF.

This clone was observed a few times. The chain combines TRBV19 with TRBJ1-6; a possible D gene is TRBD1 (5 bases). Trimming left V 5 bases short and J 9 bases short, with 11 bases between. The CDR3 totals 13 residues. Germline CDR1 LNHDA, CDR2 SQIVND (reference sequence). In DNA, the CDR3 is TGTGCCAGTAGTCCCCAGGGAAGTTCACCCCTCCACTTT. Translation gives CASSPQGSSPLHF. Full variable domain (remainder filled in from reference TRBV19 and TRBJ1-6): DGGITQSPKYLFRKEGQNVTLSCEQNLNHDAMYWYRQDPGQGLRLIYYSQIVNDFQKGDIAEGYSVSREKKESFPLTVTSAQKNPTAFYLCASSPQGSSPLHFGNGTRLTVT.

This clone is a singleton in its sample. The chain uses TRBV19 and TRBJ1-1; TRBD1 matches at 7 bases. Germline CDR1 is LNHDA and CDR2 is SQIVND (reference sequence). This CDR3 has 17 residues. The V segment lost 3 bases and the J segment 4 bases; nucleotides outside the gene matches: 14. CDR3 amino acids: CASSMFPRQGGGTEAFF. CDR3 bases: TGTGCCAGTAGTATGTTCCCGCGACAGGGAGGCGGCACTGAAGCTTTCTTT.

The chain has TRBV20-1 and TRBJ1-2; D is uncertain. The CDR3 runs to 10 residues. The V end was cut by 6 bases, the J end by 5 bases, with 7 bases between. Germline-derived CDR1 and CDR2 are DFQATT and SNEGSKA (reference sequence). This CDR3 is CSATGYGYTF. The CDR3 DNA sequence: TGCAGTGCCACGGGTTATGGCTACACCTTC.